This T cell receptor (beta chain) was identified in a study of T cells in tumors after PD-1 blockade. Germline assignment: CDR1 KGHDR and CDR2 SFDVKD. CDR3 size: 14 residues. The V end lost 8 bases, the J end lost 0 bases, and 10 bases lay between the germline ends. Here immunoSEQ multiplex PCR was the method, and the copy in TCRdb shows in-frame clones only, minus some. This sample has around 35,000 clones; roughly 76% occur once, and the top ten carry around 43%. The starting material was PBMCs, obtained after anti-PD-1 treatment. The sequence derives from a human donor with basal cell carcinoma. The chain is built from TRBV24-1 and TRBJ2-1, with D unresolved. CDR3 in DNA: TGTGCCACCATGGAAGCAAGCTCCTACAATGAGCAGTTCTTC. Residues: CATMEASSYNEQFF.